This T cell receptor (beta chain) was identified during a study of CDR3 diversity in severe acne. TCRdb redid the calling of the PCR reads with MiXCR, one entry per CDR3 protein. The table includes more than 80,000 distinct CDR3 sequences, about half detected once. This clonotype was counted only a few times. CDR1 SEHNR and CDR2 FQNEAQ come from the germline V gene (reference sequence). The CDR3 is 12 amino acids. Deletions cut 0 bases from V and 7 bases from J, with 4 bases between. The sample was blood. J is TRBJ1-5 and V is TRBV7-9; D uncertain. The TCR originated in a male donor with severe acne vulgaris. The CDR3, as DNA: TGTGCCAGCAGCTTAGCGGGGCAGCCCCAGCATTTT. Protein: CASSLAGQPQHF.